Listed below are T cell receptor beta chains from one sample, sequenced in a study of cytomegalovirus exposure and HLA in healthy donors. Assay: immunoSEQ multiplex PCR; the TCRdb copy retains only in-frame clones and omits some. The sample consists of 150,000 to 180,000 clones, 65% to 90% of them appearing once. The source material was PBMCs. These TCRs come from a man between 18 and 35 years old in good health and CMV-seropositive. Each CDR3 is given with its conserved first and last residue. D genes are given only for firm matches. Size tells how often a clone was seen (once, few, many) or the class of an expanded clone, and some rows leave it out.

clone size: .; V gene: TRBV14; D gene: TRBD1; J gene: TRBJ2-1; CDR3 DNA: TGTGCCAGCAGCCCTGGATACGGACAGGGCTCCTACAATGAGCAGTTCTTC; CDR3 protein: CASSPGYGQGSYNEQFF
clone size: once; V gene: TRBV5-1; D gene: .; J gene: TRBJ1-1; CDR3 DNA: TGCGCCAGCAGCTTGACGGGCACGGGCGGGACTGAAGCTTTCTTT; CDR3 protein: CASSLTGTGGTEAFF
clone size: .; V gene: TRBV7-2; D gene: TRBD1; J gene: TRBJ1-5; CDR3 DNA: TGTGCCAGCAGCTTGAGGGGGCGAGGTCAGCCCCAGCATTTT; CDR3 protein: CASSLRGRGQPQHF
clone size: .; V gene: TRBV25-1; D gene: .; J gene: TRBJ1-2; CDR3 DNA: TGTGCCAGTACGCTTGGAGGGGTTAACTATGGCTACACCTTC; CDR3 protein: CASTLGGVNYGYTF
clone size: .; V gene: TRBV20-1; D gene: .; J gene: TRBJ2-1; CDR3 DNA: TGCAGTGCTAGAGACGCGACTTACCAGTTCTTC; CDR3 protein: CSARDATYQFF
clone size: few; V gene: TRBV19; D gene: .; J gene: TRBJ1-1; CDR3 DNA: TGTGCCAGTAGTATGGGGAGGGGCACTGAAGCTTTCTTT; CDR3 protein: CASSMGRGTEAFF
clone size: once; V gene: TRBV11-1; D gene: TRBD1; J gene: TRBJ2-1; CDR3 DNA: TGTGCCAGCAGGGCAACGCGACAGGGATGGGACAATGAGCAGTTCTTC; CDR3 protein: CASRATRQGWDNEQFF
clone size: .; V gene: TRBV27; D gene: TRBD2; J gene: TRBJ2-2; CDR3 DNA: TGTGCCAGCAGTTCAGGACTAGGAACCGGGGAGCTGTTTTTT; CDR3 protein: CASSSGLGTGELFF
clone size: .; V gene: TRBV13; D gene: .; J gene: TRBJ2-5; CDR3 DNA: TGTGCCAGCAGCTTAGAAGGCGGCCAAGAGACCCAGTACTTC; CDR3 protein: CASSLEGGQETQYF
clone size: .; V gene: TRBV20-1; D gene: TRBD1; J gene: TRBJ2-7; CDR3 DNA: TGCAGTGCCGGACAGGTGTACGAGCAGTACTTC; CDR3 protein: CSAGQVYEQYF
clone size: .; V gene: TRBV6-5; D gene: .; J gene: TRBJ2-7; CDR3 DNA: TGTGCCAGCAGAGGACAGGGTCGGGGAGGGGAGCAGTACTTC; CDR3 protein: CASRGQGRGGEQYF
clone size: .; V gene: TRBV5-4; D gene: TRBD1; J gene: TRBJ1-2; CDR3 DNA: TGTGCCAGCAGTTTGGACAGGGTCGATGGCTACACCTTC; CDR3 protein: CASSLDRVDGYTF
clone size: .; V gene: TRBV29-1; D gene: TRBD2; J gene: TRBJ2-1; CDR3 DNA: TGCAGCGTTGTGGGGACTAGGAATGAGCAGTTCTTC; CDR3 protein: CSVVGTRNEQFF
clone size: .; V gene: TRBV2; D gene: .; J gene: TRBJ2-7; CDR3 DNA: TGTGCCAGCAGGGCCTCCTCCCAGGGCGAGCAGTACTTC; CDR3 protein: CASRASSQGEQYF
clone size: .; V gene: TRBV5-5; D gene: TRBD1; J gene: TRBJ2-5; CDR3 DNA: TGTGCCAGCAGCTTGGGACAGGGAGAGACCCAGTACTTC; CDR3 protein: CASSLGQGETQYF
clone size: .; V gene: TRBV6-4; D gene: TRBD1; J gene: TRBJ1-1; CDR3 DNA: TGTGCCAGCAGCGGTGGACAGGGGACTGAAGCTTTCTTT; CDR3 protein: CASSGGQGTEAFF
clone size: once; V gene: TRBV7-2; D gene: .; J gene: TRBJ1-2; CDR3 DNA: TGTGCCAGCAGCCAACCGACAGGCTCCCCGGCGGGCTACACCTTC; CDR3 protein: CASSQPTGSPAGYTF
clone size: .; V gene: TRBV6-5; D gene: TRBD1; J gene: TRBJ1-2; CDR3 DNA: TGTGCCAGCAGTTGGACAGGAGCTAACTATGGCTACACCTTC; CDR3 protein: CASSWTGANYGYTF
clone size: .; V gene: TRBV6-5; D gene: TRBD1; J gene: TRBJ1-2; CDR3 DNA: TGTGCCAGCAGACAACAGGGGGGGGACTATGGCTACACCTTC; CDR3 protein: CASRQQGGDYGYTF
clone size: few; V gene: TRBV2; D gene: TRBD2; J gene: TRBJ2-1; CDR3 DNA: TGTGCCAGCAGGGGGACTAGCGGGAGAGGCAATGAGCAGTTCTTC; CDR3 protein: CASRGTSGRGNEQFF
clone size: .; V gene: TRBV6-5; D gene: .; J gene: TRBJ2-5; CDR3 DNA: TGTGCCAGCAGTCCCCTTGACACCGGGGGAGAGACCCAGTACTTC; CDR3 protein: CASSPLDTGGETQYF
clone size: .; V gene: TRBV2; D gene: TRBD2; J gene: TRBJ2-5; CDR3 DNA: TGTGCCAGCAGGCGACTAGCGGGAGCATACCAAGAGACCCAGTACTTC; CDR3 protein: CASRRLAGAYQETQYF
clone size: .; V gene: TRBV4-3; D gene: TRBD2; J gene: TRBJ2-7; CDR3 DNA: TGCGCCAGCAGCCAGGGACTAGCGGGACTTAACTACGAGCAGTACTTC; CDR3 protein: CASSQGLAGLNYEQYF
clone size: .; V gene: TRBV6-5; D gene: .; J gene: TRBJ1-6; CDR3 DNA: TGTGCCAGCAGTTACTTCCAGGTGAATTCACCCCTCCACTTT; CDR3 protein: CASSYFQVNSPLHF
clone size: .; V gene: TRBV2; D gene: TRBD2; J gene: TRBJ2-7; CDR3 DNA: TGTGCCAGCAACTCCGGGGGGTGGGCCTACGAGCAGTACTTC; CDR3 protein: CASNSGGWAYEQYF
clone size: .; V gene: TRBV10-3; D gene: .; J gene: TRBJ2-1; CDR3 DNA: TGTGCCATCAGTGACCCCGGGGGGCGGGAACCAAGGAGGCAGTTCTTC; CDR3 protein: CAISDPGGREPRRQFF
clone size: .; V gene: TRBV13; D gene: TRBD2; J gene: TRBJ2-7; CDR3 DNA: TGTGCCAGCAGTCCTAGCGGGGGGATTTACGAGCAGTACTTC; CDR3 protein: CASSPSGGIYEQYF
clone size: .; V gene: TRBV6-5; D gene: TRBD1; J gene: TRBJ2-6; CDR3 DNA: TGTGCCAGCACCCAGGGGGCCGCTGGGGCCAACGTCCTGACTTTC; CDR3 protein: CASTQGAAGANVLTF
clone size: .; V gene: TRBV6-1; D gene: .; J gene: TRBJ2-1; CDR3 DNA: TGTGCCAGCAGCGTACTAGTCAATGAGCAGTTCTTC; CDR3 protein: CASSVLVNEQFF
clone size: .; V gene: TRBV4-3; D gene: TRBD2; J gene: TRBJ2-1; CDR3 DNA: TGCGCCAGCAGCCCTCTAGCGGGGGGGCCGGGTGAGCAGTTCTTC; CDR3 protein: CASSPLAGGPGEQFF
clone size: .; V gene: TRBV5-1; D gene: TRBD1; J gene: TRBJ1-1; CDR3 DNA: TGCGCCAGCAGCTTGGCCGGGACAGGAACTGAAGCTTTCTTT; CDR3 protein: CASSLAGTGTEAFF
clone size: .; V gene: TRBV11-2; D gene: .; J gene: TRBJ2-2; CDR3 DNA: TGTGCCAGCAGCTTAGACTTAAACTACAGGGCTGAGAACACCGGGGAGCTGTTTTTT; CDR3 protein: CASSLDLNYRAENTGELFF
clone size: .; V gene: TRBV6-5; D gene: .; J gene: TRBJ2-1; CDR3 DNA: TGTGCCAGCAGTTACTCGACAGGCCTGAGGGGCAGTGAGCAGTTCTTC; CDR3 protein: CASSYSTGLRGSEQFF
clone size: .; V gene: TRBV18; D gene: .; J gene: TRBJ2-5; CDR3 DNA: TGTGCCAGCTCAACCGGGGTAGCGGAGACCCAGTACTTC; CDR3 protein: CASSTGVAETQYF
clone size: .; V gene: TRBV7-9; D gene: .; J gene: TRBJ2-3; CDR3 DNA: TGTGCCAGCAGCAGGGGCAGCACAGATACGCAGTATTTT; CDR3 protein: CASSRGSTDTQYF
clone size: .; V gene: TRBV5-1; D gene: .; J gene: TRBJ2-7; CDR3 DNA: TGCGCCAGCAGCCCTCAGACAAGTAACTACGAGCAGTACTTC; CDR3 protein: CASSPQTSNYEQYF
clone size: .; V gene: TRBV19; D gene: .; J gene: TRBJ1-2; CDR3 DNA: TGTGCCAGTAGTAGGGAGAGAGCTAACTATGGCTACACCTTC; CDR3 protein: CASSRERANYGYTF
clone size: .; V gene: TRBV6-5; D gene: TRBD1; J gene: TRBJ1-4; CDR3 DNA: TGTGCCAGCAGTTACTCTCAGGGGGATGAAAAACTGTTTTTT; CDR3 protein: CASSYSQGDEKLFF
clone size: .; V gene: TRBV2; D gene: .; J gene: TRBJ2-7; CDR3 DNA: TGTGCCAGCAGTCTTCAGTGGGAGAGCTACGAGCAGTACTTC; CDR3 protein: CASSLQWESYEQYF
clone size: .; V gene: TRBV7-2; D gene: .; J gene: TRBJ2-3; CDR3 DNA: TGTGCCAGCAGCTTCACAGGGGCTAGCGGGTTAAACACGCAGTATTTT; CDR3 protein: CASSFTGASGLNTQYF
clone size: .; V gene: TRBV25-1; D gene: .; J gene: TRBJ1-1; CDR3 DNA: TGTGCCAGCAATGGAGGGGAGAACACTGAAGCTTTCTTT; CDR3 protein: CASNGGENTEAFF
clone size: few; V gene: TRBV28; D gene: .; J gene: TRBJ2-7; CDR3 DNA: TGTGCCAGCAGTCTCTCGGAGACCTACGAGCAGTACTTC; CDR3 protein: CASSLSETYEQYF
clone size: .; V gene: TRBV5-8; D gene: TRBD1; J gene: TRBJ1-5; CDR3 DNA: TGTGCCAGCAGCTGGGGGCAGGGGGCCATAGGCAATCAGCCCCAGCATTTT; CDR3 protein: CASSWGQGAIGNQPQHF
clone size: .; V gene: TRBV11-3; D gene: .; J gene: TRBJ1-3; CDR3 DNA: TGTGCCAGCAGCTTAGGTTCGTCCGGGAGCTCTGGAAACACCATATATTTT; CDR3 protein: CASSLGSSGSSGNTIYF
clone size: .; V gene: TRBV5-1; D gene: TRBD1; J gene: TRBJ1-1; CDR3 DNA: TGCGCCAGCAGCAGACAGGGGAACACTGAAGCTTTCTTT; CDR3 protein: CASSRQGNTEAFF
clone size: .; V gene: TRBV28; D gene: TRBD1; J gene: TRBJ1-2; CDR3 DNA: TGTGCCAGCAGCCCCGGGACAGGGGCTAACTATGGCTACACCTTC; CDR3 protein: CASSPGTGANYGYTF
clone size: .; V gene: TRBV2; D gene: .; J gene: TRBJ1-5; CDR3 DNA: TGTGCCAGCAGTGAAACCGCCCGGAGGACTCAGCCCCAGCATTTT; CDR3 protein: CASSETARRTQPQHF
clone size: .; V gene: TRBV4-3; D gene: .; J gene: TRBJ2-1; CDR3 DNA: TGCGCCAGCAGCCAAGTGTTGCTGAGTGAGCAGTTCTTC; CDR3 protein: CASSQVLLSEQFF
clone size: once; V gene: TRBV6-5; D gene: TRBD1; J gene: TRBJ2-5; CDR3 DNA: TGTGCCAGCAGCTGGACAGGCTGGGAGACCCAGTACTTC; CDR3 protein: CASSWTGWETQYF
clone size: few; V gene: TRBV7-9; D gene: .; J gene: TRBJ2-7; CDR3 DNA: TGTGCCAGCAGCTCTAGGGGGGGCTACGAGCAGTACTTC; CDR3 protein: CASSSRGGYEQYF
clone size: .; V gene: TRBV29-1; D gene: .; J gene: TRBJ1-1; CDR3 DNA: TGCAGCGTTCTAACAGGGAACACTGAAGCTTTCTTT; CDR3 protein: CSVLTGNTEAFF
clone size: .; V gene: TRBV28; D gene: TRBD1; J gene: TRBJ2-7; CDR3 DNA: TGTGCCAGCAGTTTACAGGGGGTGTACGAGCAGTACTTC; CDR3 protein: CASSLQGVYEQYF
clone size: .; V gene: TRBV18; D gene: .; J gene: TRBJ2-5; CDR3 DNA: TGTGCCAGCTCACCACCACGCGACAGGTGGGAAGAGACCCAGTACTTC; CDR3 protein: CASSPPRDRWEETQYF
clone size: .; V gene: TRBV27; D gene: TRBD1; J gene: TRBJ1-2; CDR3 DNA: TGTGCCAGCACCTCGGTCCGGACAGGGGTTTCCGATGGCTACACCTTC; CDR3 protein: CASTSVRTGVSDGYTF
clone size: .; V gene: TRBV30; D gene: .; J gene: TRBJ2-2; CDR3 DNA: TGTGCCTGGAGTTGGATTTTTTGGCGACGAGAGGAGACCGGGGAGCTGTTTTTT; CDR3 protein: CAWSWIFWRREETGELFF
clone size: few; V gene: TRBV18; D gene: .; J gene: TRBJ2-7; CDR3 DNA: TGTGCCAGCTCACCACAACTGGCATCCCGGGCCTACGAGCAGTACTTC; CDR3 protein: CASSPQLASRAYEQYF
clone size: once; V gene: TRBV7-2; D gene: .; J gene: TRBJ2-3; CDR3 DNA: TGTGCCAGCAGCTTAAGAGAGAGTCCGCAGTATTTT; CDR3 protein: CASSLRESPQYF
clone size: .; V gene: TRBV6-5; D gene: TRBD2; J gene: TRBJ2-5; CDR3 DNA: TGTGCCAGCAGTAAGGCGGGGGGGGAGCGAGAGACCCAGTACTTC; CDR3 protein: CASSKAGGERETQYF
clone size: .; V gene: TRBV6-6; D gene: TRBD2; J gene: TRBJ2-1; CDR3 DNA: TGTGCCAGCAGTTCAAGCGGGGGTTACAATGAGCAGTTCTTC; CDR3 protein: CASSSSGGYNEQFF
clone size: few; V gene: TRBV29-1; D gene: .; J gene: TRBJ1-1; CDR3 DNA: TGCAGCGTTGTCGGTCAGGCGATTGAAGCTTTCTTT; CDR3 protein: CSVVGQAIEAFF